Presented here are 21 T cell receptor beta chains from one specimen sequenced in a study of blood T cells in healthy people across ages. Primers used in a second PCR of roughly 6 to 11 cycles were a sample-barcoded 5' primer and a J-beta primer mix. TCRdb processed the 5' RACE reads anew with MiXCR; each CDR3 protein has one entry. This repertoire shows under 800,000 distinct CDR3 sequences, about 42% found once; its top ten account for approximately 22%. The sequenced sample consisted of blood. Source of these receptors: a woman in her fifties or sixties in good health.

The chain uses TRBV6-1 and TRBJ1-2, with D unresolved. The CDR3 loop spans 13 amino acids. From germline, CDR1 is MNHNS and CDR2 SASEGT. The ends were cut back, 2 bases at V and 4 bases at J, with 8 bases in the middle. The CDR3 is CASSERLIYGYTF. The CDR3, as DNA: TGTGCCAGCAGTGAACGCCTTATCTATGGCTACACCTTC.

The chain combines TRBV6-5 with TRBJ2-6; D ambiguous. Germline assignment: CDR1 MNHEY and CDR2 SVGAGI. The V end was cut by 6 bases, the J end by 16 bases, with 10 bases between. The CDR3 extends over 10 amino acids. The CDR3 loop is CASRGRELTF. DNA of the CDR3: TGTGCCAGCAGGGGTAGAGAACTGACTTTC.

V is TRBV2 and J is TRBJ2-3; D possibly corresponds to TRBD1 (5 bases). The CDR3 is made up of 16 amino acids. Germline-derived CDR1 and CDR2 are SNHLY and FYNNEI. Deletions cut 7 bases from V and 2 bases from J, with 19 bases between. The CDR3 reads CASTLRKGSSTDTQYF. The CDR3 coding sequence is TGTGCCAGCACATTGAGGAAGGGGTCGTCCACAGATACGCAGTATTTT.

The chain couples TRBV4-2 to TRBJ1-5; weak D call: TRBD1 (5 bases). Germline V gene lookup returns CDR1 LGHNA and CDR2 YNFKEQ. This CDR3 region has 16 residues. Trimming shortened V by 0 bases and J by 2 bases, and 11 bases separated the two germline ends. DNA for the CDR3: TGTGCCAGCAGCCAAGATCGGGGGGTAGGCAATCAGCCCCAGCATTTT. Translated: CASSQDRGVGNQPQHF.

This sequence joins TRBV9 and TRBJ1-6; TRBD1 aligns across 7 bases. V lost 4 bases to trimming and J lost 6 bases; unmatched junction nucleotides: 7. Germline V gene lookup returns CDR1 SGDLS and CDR2 YYNGEE. The CDR3 contains 15 residues. CDR3 bases: TGTGCCAGCAGCACCGGGACAGTAGCTAATTCACCCCTCCACTTT. It encodes CASSTGTVANSPLHF.

A remark on this clonotype: A much larger clone differs from this one at a single base, so this may be a read error. The CDR3 sequence: CSVERGRQETRYF. DNA of the CDR3: TGCAGCGTTGAGCGGGGCAGACAAGAGACCCGGTACTTC. This chain joins TRBV29-1 and TRBJ2-5, with TRBD2 as a possible D gene (6 bases). Looked up from germline, CDR1 is SQVTM and CDR2 is ANQGSEA. The CDR3 runs to 13 residues.

The chain couples TRBV3-1 to TRBJ1-1; weak D call: TRBD1 (5 bases). Germline lookup yields CDR1 LGHDT and CDR2 YNNKEL (reference sequence). The CDR3 loop spans 14 amino acids. Trimming stripped 0 bases from V and 4 bases from J, with 9 bases between. The CDR3 DNA sequence: TGTGCCAGCAGCCAAGAGTCAGGGAGCACTGAAGCTTTCTTT. Translated, it gives CASSQESGSTEAFF.

There are a few counts of this clonotype. The chain recombines TRBV5-1 with TRBJ2-7, with TRBD1 as a possible D gene (7 bases). The better agreement between TRBJ2-5 and the DNA end casts doubt on the J call. The germline V gene has CDR1 SGHRS and CDR2 YFSETQ. The CDR3 runs 17 residues. The CDR3 region has the DNA TGCGCCAGCAGCGCCGACAGACAGGGAGGTATAGGGGAGACCCAGTACTTC. Its protein is CASSADRQGGIGETQYF.

V usage is TRBV7-9 and J usage is TRBJ2-7; tentatively, D is TRBD1 or TRBD2 (5 bases each). Trimming removed 8 bases at V and 5 bases at J, with 16 bases between. Germline-derived CDR1 and CDR2 are SEHNR and FQNEAQ (reference sequence). The CDR3 is 13 amino acids. The CDR3 DNA is TGTGCCAGCGGCCCCAACCCGGGGCACGAGCAGTACTTC. This sequence encodes CASGPNPGHEQYF. The full variable domain, completed using reference TRBV7-9 and TRBJ2-7, is DTGVSQNPRHKITKRGQNVTFRCDPISEHNRLYWYRQTLGQGPEFLTYFQNEAQLEKSRLLSDRFSAERPKGSFSTLEIQRTEQGDSAMYLCASGPNPGHEQYFGPGTRLTVT.

Note on this clonotype: A much more abundant neighbour one base away suggests this may be a read error. The chain carries TRBV5-5 and TRBJ2-5; 8 bases agree with TRBD1. The J call is in doubt because the DNA end fits TRBJ2-7 better. Germline-derived CDR1 and CDR2 are SGHKS and YYEKEE (reference sequence). The CDR3 contains 13 residues. As DNA, the CDR3 is TGTGCCAGCCAACTAGGACAGGGCTACGAGCAGTACTTC. As protein: CASQLGQGYEQYF.

The chain is built from TRBV2 and TRBJ2-4, with 8 bases identical to TRBD1. The J call is uncertain, as TRBJ2-7 better fits the DNA end. This CDR3 region has 15 residues. Germline V gene data show CDR1 as SNHLY and CDR2 as FYNNEI. The CDR3 sequence: CASSASGTGVNEQYF. CDR3 DNA: TGTGCCAGCAGTGCGTCCGGGACAGGAGTAAACGAGCAGTACTTC.

The CDR3 region is CASSPRDITDTQYF. DNA for the CDR3: TGTGCCAGCTCACCAAGGGACATCACAGATACGCAGTATTTT. The rearrangement links TRBV18 to TRBJ2-3, with D possibly matching TRBD1 (6 bases). The CDR3 covers 14 residues. The germline V gene encodes CDR1 KGHSH and CDR2 LQKENI. Trimming shortened V by 2 bases and J by 2 bases, and 8 bases separated the two germline ends.

In this sample, this clonotype turned up many times. The gene calls are TRBV11-2 and TRBJ1-6; 9 bases are shared with TRBD1. With 5 bases clipped from V and 9 bases from J, the junction kept 8 bases outside the gene matches. Germline V CDR1 and CDR2: SGHAT, FQNNGV. The CDR3 is made up of 15 amino acids. CDR3 in amino acids: CASSRDRVLRSPLHF. The CDR3 DNA is TGTGCCAGCAGCAGGGACAGGGTCTTGCGTTCACCCCTCCACTTT.

At least ten counts were recorded for this clonotype. The chain has TRBV7-2 and TRBJ1-6; unclear D gene. With 4 bases removed from V and 3 bases from J, the gap between germline ends came to 4 bases. Germline CDR1 is SGHTA and CDR2 is FQGNSA. The CDR3 consists of 13 residues. CDR3 nucleotide sequence: TGTGCCAGCAGCTCGGACTATAATTCACCCCTCCACTTT. Protein sequence: CASSSDYNSPLHF.

The rearrangement joins TRBV30 to TRBJ2-6, with D perhaps TRBD2 (5 bases). The CDR3 has 16 residues. Germline V gene sequence: CDR1 GTSNPN, CDR2 SVGIG (reference sequence). Trimming shortened V by 4 bases and J by 1 base, and 14 bases separated the two germline ends. The CDR3 region is CAWNLRTGSGANVLTF. CDR3 DNA: TGTGCCTGGAACCTGCGGACGGGGTCTGGGGCCAACGTCCTGACTTTC.

This clonotype came up a few times. The chain has TRBV11-2 and TRBJ2-7; 7 bases match TRBD2. The CDR3 length is 16 residues. V gave up 5 bases and J gave up 2 bases; unmatched junction bases: 12. Germline CDR1 reads SGHAT; CDR2 reads FQNNGV. The CDR3 loop reads CASSGGVAGIPYEQYF. CDR3 nucleotide sequence: TGTGCCAGCAGCGGGGGGGTGGCAGGGATTCCCTACGAGCAGTACTTC.

This clonotype was seen a few times. CDR3 in amino acids: CASSQDYSGRGEQFF. DNA for the CDR3: TGTGCCAGCAGCCAAGATTACAGCGGGCGGGGTGAGCAGTTCTTC. This chain uses TRBV14 with TRBJ2-1; TRBD2 might be the D (6 bases). Trimming took 0 bases from V and 9 from J, leaving 15 bases between them. Germline V gene data show CDR1 as SGHDN and CDR2 as FVKESK. This CDR3 has 15 residues.

The V gene is TRBV7-2, the J gene TRBJ2-1; D is undetermined. CDR1 is SGHTA and CDR2 is FQGNSA in the germline V gene. The V end was cut by 1 base, the J end by 6 bases, with 10 bases between. The CDR3 runs 14 residues. The DNA of the CDR3 is TGTGCCAGCAGCTTAGTTACGGGCCTCAATGAGCAGTTCTTC. It yields the protein CASSLVTGLNEQFF.

This clonotype was seen many times. The chain recombines TRBV29-1 with TRBJ2-1, with D perhaps TRBD2 (5 bases). Trimming stripped 6 bases from V and 0 bases from J, with 27 bases between. The CDR3 has 19 residues. The germline V gene has CDR1 SQVTM and CDR2 ANQGSEA. CDR3 DNA sequence: TGCAGCGTCGATTCTCCGACTGGTGACTACTCCAGCTCCTACAATGAGCAGTTCTTC. Its translation: CSVDSPTGDYSSSYNEQFF.

Turning to this clonotype: A read error may be the cause here, since a much bigger clone is one base away. This chain uses TRBV6-2 or TRBV6-3 with TRBJ2-6; TRBD1 matches 8 bases. Trimming at V came to 5 bases and at J to 2 bases, leaving 8 bases not matched to a gene. CDR3 size: 17 residues. Germline CDR1 and CDR2: MNHEY and SVGEGT. DNA for the CDR3: TGTGCCAGCAGTCCCCGGGACAGGCTGCCTGGGGCCAACGTCCTGACTTTC. This encodes CASSPRDRLPGANVLTF.

Only a few counts were recorded for this clonotype. Compared with germline, one end of the junction differs, possibly owing to a read error. This chain joins TRBV3-1 and TRBJ2-3; TRBD1 or TRBD2 may be the D gene (5 bases each). Germline values: CDR1 LGHDT, CDR2 YNNKEL (reference sequence). This CDR3 is 15 amino acids long. CDR3 sequence: CAGSKSPGTTDTQYF. CDR3 nucleotide sequence: TGTGCCGGCAGCAAGTCCCCCGGGACCACAGATACGCAGTATTTT.